The 24 T cell receptor beta chains reported below all come from one sample, sequenced in a study of yellow fever vaccine responses in identical twins. Via MiXCR, TCRdb re-called the RT-PCR reads, giving one row per CDR3 protein. This sample has roughly 17,000 distinct CDR3 sequences, with less than 70% found just once. The specimen comprised T cells from blood (PBMCs), unsorted or a sorted subset (not recorded which), sampled before or after yellow fever vaccination (not recorded which). The source of these receptors is a woman younger than 30 who received the yellow fever vaccine.

The chain carries TRBV24-1 and TRBJ2-1, with 9 bases matching TRBD2. Looked up from germline, CDR1 is KGHDR and CDR2 is SFDVKD. The CDR3 is made up of 14 amino acids. Unmatched junction bases numbered 6, after V lost 9 bases and J lost 4 bases. The CDR3 sequence is CATAGTSYYNEQFF. The DNA of the CDR3 is TGTGCCACCGCCGGGACTAGCTATTACAATGAGCAGTTCTTC.

CDR3 loop: CASSHPSGEQFF. The CDR3 region has the DNA TGTGCCAGCAGCCACCCTAGCGGGGAGCAGTTCTTC. J is TRBJ2-1 and V is TRBV5-6; 8 nucleotides agree with TRBD2. The J segment lost 10 bases and the V segment lost 4 bases, leaving 4 bases of the junction unmatched. There are 12 residues in the CDR3. The germline V gene has CDR1 SGHDT and CDR2 YYEEEE.

Note on this clonotype: A read error may explain this, as a much larger clone is one base away. V gene TRBV14 combines with J gene TRBJ2-3; D perhaps matches TRBD2 (5 bases). V gave up 4 bases and J gave up 7 bases, with 9 bases separating them. In germline, CDR1 is SGHDN, CDR2 FVKESK. This CDR3 has 12 amino acids. In DNA form, the CDR3 reads TGTGCCAGCAGCCCCTCCGGGAATACGCAGTATTTT. Its translation: CASSPSGNTQYF. Full variable domain (remainder filled in from reference TRBV14 and TRBJ2-3): EAGVTQFPSHSVIEKGQTVTLRCDPISGHDNLYWYRRVMGKEIKFLLHFVKESKQDESGMPNNRFLAERTGGTYSTLKVQPAELEDSGVYFCASSPSGNTQYFGPGTRLTVL.

This clonotype has just a few counts. The CDR3: CASSVDKGGRTNEKLFF. The CDR3 coding sequence is TGTGCCAGCAGCGTAGACAAGGGAGGTAGGACTAATGAAAAACTGTTTTTT. The chain links TRBV9 to TRBJ1-4; D is ambiguous. CDR3 length: 17 residues. CDR1 is SGDLS, CDR2 YYNGEE, per germline. V lost 0 bases, J lost 2 bases, and 14 bases lay in between.

The V call is TRBV5-1, the J call TRBJ2-7; 12 nucleotides match TRBD2. Losses at the gene ends were 5 bases for V and 6 bases for J; bases not matched to a gene: 6. This CDR3 is 14 amino acids long. Germline V gene sequence: CDR1 SGHRS, CDR2 YFSETQ. The CDR3 is CASSATSGSTEQYF. The CDR3 nucleotides read TGCGCCAGCAGTGCGACTAGCGGGAGTACCGAGCAGTACTTC.

This rearrangement joins TRBV20-1 to TRBJ2-1, with D perhaps matching TRBD2 (5 bases). V shed 1 base and J shed 4 bases, with 5 bases lying between them. There are 12 residues in the CDR3. The germline V gene encodes CDR1 DFQATT and CDR2 SNEGSKA (reference sequence). The CDR3 loop is CSARGTYNEQFF. CDR3 DNA: TGCAGTGCTAGAGGGACTTACAATGAGCAGTTCTTC.

This clonotype occurred a few times. The chain is built from TRBV7-9 and TRBJ2-5; no reliable D call. CDR1 SEHNR and CDR2 FQNEAQ come from the germline V gene (reference sequence). The length of the CDR3 is 15 residues. V lost 5 bases to trimming and J lost 7 bases, with 20 bases between them. CDR3 coding DNA: TGTGCCAGCAGCCCGCCAGCGATCCTTTACGGGACCCAGTACTTC. It specifies CASSPPAILYGTQYF.

The CDR3 spells CASSPAAGNNSPLHF. DNA for the CDR3: TGTGCCAGCTCACCGGCGGCGGGTAATAATTCACCCCTCCACTTT. The chain couples TRBV18 to TRBJ1-6; D is uncertain. The V end was cut by 3 bases, the J end by 5 bases, with 11 bases between. The CDR3 consists of 15 residues. Looked up from germline, CDR1 is KGHSH and CDR2 is LQKENI.

The chain uses TRBV19 and TRBJ1-4; D unclear. This CDR3 has 14 amino acids. Germline-derived CDR1 and CDR2 are LNHDA and SQIVND (reference sequence). With 3 bases removed from V and 4 bases from J, the gap between germline ends came to 9 bases. The CDR3, as DNA: TGTGCCAGTAGTATGATCCAGAGTAATGAAAAACTGTTTTTT. Translating it yields CASSMIQSNEKLFF.

The rearrangement joins TRBV29-1 to TRBJ2-5, with D possibly matching TRBD2 (5 bases). Germline CDR1 SQVTM, CDR2 ANQGSEA. V lost 3 bases and J lost 5, with 16 bases in between. There are 14 residues in the CDR3. The CDR3 nucleotides read TGCAGCGTTGACGAATCTAGCCGACGGGAGACCCAGTACTTC. Residues: CSVDESSRRETQYF.

The chain combines TRBV5-4 with TRBJ1-1; no definite D call. This CDR3 is built from 15 residues. Germline assignment: CDR1 SGHNT and CDR2 YYREEE (reference sequence). V gave up 1 base and J gave up 4 bases, with 14 bases separating them. Here the CDR3 DNA reads TGTGCCAGCAGCTTGCCCTTCAGCCCGGGCACTGAAGCTTTCTTT. It encodes CASSLPFSPGTEAFF.

V gene TRBV5-1 combines with J gene TRBJ1-4; TRBD1 matches 7 bases. The CDR3 is made up of 15 amino acids. Looked up from germline, CDR1 is SGHRS and CDR2 is YFSETQ. V trimming: 0 bases; J trimming: 3 bases; junction bases outside the gene matches: 2. The CDR3 DNA follows: TGCGCCAGCAGCTTGGTGGGACAGCCTAATGAAAAACTGTTTTTT. As protein: CASSLVGQPNEKLFF.

This clonotype was counted a few times. The V call is TRBV7-6, the J call TRBJ2-3; perhaps TRBD1 as D (6 bases). The V end was cut by 2 bases, the J end by 2 bases, with 14 bases between. This CDR3 has 16 amino acids. CDR1 and CDR2 (germline): SGHVS, FNYEAQ. The CDR3 loop reads CASSLRGGQYTDTQYF. As DNA, the CDR3 is TGTGCCAGCAGCTTAAGGGGCGGACAGTACACAGATACGCAGTATTTT.

This chain links TRBV12-3 or TRBV12-4 with TRBJ1-1; D ambiguous. The V gene lost 3 bases and the J gene lost 2 bases, with 7 bases spanning the gap. There are 13 residues in the CDR3. CDR3 sequence (DNA): TGTGCCAGCAGTTTCGGCAGTAACACTGAAGCTTTCTTT. Translation: CASSFGSNTEAFF.

The table lists this clonotype with a count of one. This chain joins TRBV7-3 and TRBJ1-1; D may be TRBD1 (5 bases). CDR1 and CDR2 from the germline V gene are SGHTA and FQGTGA. Trimming took off 5 bases at V and 1 base at J, with 8 bases between the two ends. CDR3 length: 13 amino acids. CDR3 nucleotides: TGTGCCAGCAGCCAACAGGAGAACACTGAAGCTTTCTTT. Translated: CASSQQENTEAFF.

This clonotype was counted between two and nine times. The chain uses TRBV18 and TRBJ1-1; D possibly corresponds to TRBD1 (6 bases). Trimming took 3 bases from V and 5 from J, leaving 10 bases between them. Germline-derived CDR1 and CDR2 are KGHSH and LQKENI. The CDR3 runs 13 residues. For the CDR3, the DNA is TGTGCCAGCTCACCCCAGGGGTTAACTGAAGCTTTCTTT. Amino acid sequence: CASSPQGLTEAFF.

This clonotype was seen a few times. The chain uses TRBV19 and TRBJ2-1; weak D call: TRBD2 (5 bases). Germline V gene sequence: CDR1 LNHDA, CDR2 SQIVND (reference sequence). The CDR3 loop spans 15 amino acids. V lost 2 bases and J lost 5, with 13 bases in between. The CDR3 sequence: CASSISGSSDNEQFF. CDR3 bases: TGTGCCAGTAGTATATCGGGGAGCTCGGACAATGAGCAGTTCTTC.

V usage is TRBV29-1 and J usage is TRBJ1-2; D remains ambiguous. This CDR3 spans 13 amino acids. Germline-derived CDR1 and CDR2 are SQVTM and ANQGSEA. V was shortened by 4 bases and J by 3 bases, with 12 bases between the two germline ends. The CDR3 DNA reads as TGCAGCGTTGGAGGTGGACGATACTATGGCTACACCTTC. Amino acid sequence: CSVGGGRYYGYTF. Full variable domain (outside the CDR3, taken from reference TRBV29-1 and TRBJ1-2): SAVISQKPSRDICQRGTSLTIQCQVDSQVTMMFWYRQQPGQSLTLIATANQGSEATYESGFVIDKFPISRPNLTFSTLTVSNMSPEDSSIYLCSVGGGRYYGYTFGSGTRLTVV.

CDR3 in DNA: TGTGCCAGCAGCCAGGGGCGGGTGACAGATACGCAGTATTTT. Amino acids: CASSQGRVTDTQYF. The J gene is TRBJ2-3, the V gene TRBV7-3; TRBD1 is a possible D gene (6 bases). Germline V gives CDR1 SGHTA, CDR2 FQGTGA. The germline V and J ends were trimmed by 5 bases and 3 bases, with 12 bases remaining between them. This CDR3 spans 14 amino acids. The full variable domain, its missing parts supplied by reference TRBV7-3 and TRBJ2-3, is GAGVSQTPSNKVTEKGKYVELRCDPISGHTALYWYRQSLGQGPEFLIYFQGTGAADDSGLPNDRFFAVRPEGSVSTLKIQRTERGDSAVYLCASSQGRVTDTQYFGPGTRLTVL.

This clonotype has a handful of counts. CDR3: CASSDGGGAWDEQYV. The CDR3 nucleotides are TGTGCCAGCAGTGATGGCGGGGGGGCTTGGGACGAGCAGTACGTC. The genes are TRBV6-1 and TRBJ2-7; TRBD2 matches 9 bases. The length of the CDR3 is 15 residues. V was clipped by 3 bases and J by 5 bases; unmatched bases: 8. Germline CDR1 reads MNHNS; CDR2 reads SASEGT.

This rearrangement joins TRBV19 to TRBJ1-5; 7 bases are shared with TRBD1. Germline lookup yields CDR1 LNHDA and CDR2 SQIVND (reference sequence). Losses at the gene ends were 4 bases for V and 4 bases for J; bases not matched to a gene: 10. There are 16 residues in the CDR3. The DNA for the CDR3 is TGTGCCAGTAGTACCCTTAACAGGGGCCGGAATCAGCCCCAGCATTTT. Encoded protein: CASSTLNRGRNQPQHF.

DNA for the CDR3: TGCGCCAGCAGCTTGCTAGGGTCAGAAACTGAAGCTTTCTTT. Protein: CASSLLGSETEAFF. The chain is built from TRBV5-1 and TRBJ1-1, with unresolved D. Between the trimmed V and J ends, which lost 1 base and 5 bases, there was a span of 12 bases. Germline V lookup: CDR1 SGHRS, CDR2 YFSETQ. CDR3 size: 14 residues.

The gene calls are TRBV20-1 and TRBJ1-6, with D maybe TRBD1 (5 bases). The V gene's germline CDR1 is DFQATT and CDR2 SNEGSKA (reference sequence). V was pared by 6 bases and J by 5 bases, with 14 bases between. The CDR3 runs 14 residues. The CDR3 nucleotides read TGCAGTGCAAAAGTTCCCAGGGATAATTCACCCCTCCACTTT. It is translated as CSAKVPRDNSPLHF.

This clonotype has a handful of counts. V gene TRBV18 combines with J gene TRBJ2-4; 9 nucleotides line up with TRBD1. Germline V gene sequence: CDR1 KGHSH, CDR2 LQKENI. This CDR3 has 12 amino acids. The trim removed 5 bases at V and 16 bases at J, leaving 9 bases unmatched. The DNA of the CDR3 is TGTGCCAGCTCAGCGGGACAGGGATCGCAATACTTC. Amino acids: CASSAGQGSQYF.